This T cell receptor beta chain derives from a study of cytomegalovirus exposure and HLA in healthy donors. Participants comprised healthy donors of bone marrow. CDR3 length: 18 amino acids. The germline gives CDR1 SGHDT, CDR2 YYEEEE. Unmatched junction bases numbered 11, after V lost 1 base and J lost 1 base. The study ran its PCR with 60 Vbeta and 13 Jbeta primers. Clones were read by immunoSEQ multiplex PCR, and TCRdb kept only the in-frame ones, dropping some. The sample gives about 120,000 clones, more than 75% of which show up once; 9% to 15% is in the top ten. The sequence came from a woman aged 40 to 50 in good health and CMV-seropositive. Sequencing was carried out using PBMCs. The chain carries TRBV5-6 and TRBJ2-3, with 8 bases matching TRBD2. The CDR3 DNA follows: TGTGCCAGCAGCTTGTCTATTCTCGGGGGGGCCCGCACAGATACGCAGTATTTT. Amino acid sequence: CASSLSILGGARTDTQYF.